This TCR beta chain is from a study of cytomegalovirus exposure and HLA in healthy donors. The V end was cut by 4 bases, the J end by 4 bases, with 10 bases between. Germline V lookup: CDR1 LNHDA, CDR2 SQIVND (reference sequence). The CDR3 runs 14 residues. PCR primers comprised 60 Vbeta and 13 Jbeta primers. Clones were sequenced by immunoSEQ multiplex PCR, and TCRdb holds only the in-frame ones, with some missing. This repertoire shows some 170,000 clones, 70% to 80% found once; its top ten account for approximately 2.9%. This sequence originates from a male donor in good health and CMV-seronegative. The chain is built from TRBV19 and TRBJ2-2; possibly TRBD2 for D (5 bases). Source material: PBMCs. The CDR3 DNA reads TGTGCCAGTAGTACTCCCAGCGGCACCGGGGAGCTGTTTTTT. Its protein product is CASSTPSGTGELFF.